The 13 T cell receptor beta chains below come from one sample, sequenced in a study of PD-1 blockade in classical Hodgkin lymphoma (dated by TCRdb to the early 2020s). The library was made by the immunoSEQ multiplex PCR assay. TCRdb's version of the immuneACCESS table is confined to in-frame rearrangements and falls short of the full clone set. An unresolved V gene accounts for under half of the shortfall where checked; the remainder is of unknown origin. Present in this sample are approximately 20,000 clones, 83% of which were seen just once. The ten largest clonotypes hold 2.6% of the sample. The time point label here, explained by the study, means: cycle 4 day 1 (C4D1), after about 6 weeks of nivolumab. All trial patients had relapsed after autologous stem cell transplantation, with cohorts A, B and C differing in prior brentuximab vedotin exposure. Magnetic negative selection with a Miltenyi CD4+ T cell isolation kit was used to purify CD4+ T cells from thawed PBMCs.

The sequencing here drew on CD4+ T cells from blood, taken before the fourth cycle of nivolumab. The receptors come from a human donor with classical Hodgkin lymphoma.

This clone occurred a few times. The chain couples TRBV28 to TRBJ1-4; D is undetermined. Trimming pared 5 bases from V and 6 bases from J, leaving 13 bases between. The CDR3 contains 14 residues. Germline-derived CDR1 and CDR2 are MDHEN and SYDVKM. The CDR3 sequence is CASSPRGVDEKLFF. Written as DNA, the CDR3 is TGTGCCAGCAGTCCGCGCGGCGTAGATGAAAAACTGTTTTTT.

The chain joins TRBV5-6 to TRBJ1-2; tentatively, D is TRBD1 (5 bases). Per germline, CDR1 SGHDT and CDR2 YYEEEE. With 3 bases removed from V and 4 bases from J, the gap between germline ends came to 10 bases. CDR3 length: 13 amino acids. The CDR3 DNA sequence: TGTGCCAGCAGCTGGCAGGGACGCTATGGCTACACCTTC. The encoded protein is CASSWQGRYGYTF.

The V call is TRBV6-6, the J call TRBJ1-5; 10 nucleotides match TRBD1. Germline CDR1 and CDR2: MNHNY and SVGAGI (reference sequence). The CDR3 is made up of 15 amino acids. J was trimmed by 7 bases and V by 6 bases; bases with no gene match: 9. Here the CDR3 DNA reads TGTGCCAGCAGGTTCGGGACAGGGGTTAACCAGCCCCAGCATTTT. Amino acids: CASRFGTGVNQPQHF.

The CDR3 bases are TGTGCCAGCAGGACAGGGGGAACCTACAATGAGCAGTTCTTC. It codes for CASRTGGTYNEQFF. V is TRBV5-4 and J is TRBJ2-1, with 9 bases fitting TRBD1. J lost 2 bases, V lost 5 bases, and 2 bases had no gene match. Per the germline V gene, CDR1 is SGHNT and CDR2 is YYREEE (reference sequence). This CDR3 has 14 amino acids.

This clone has just a few counts. The V and J genes are TRBV5-1 and TRBJ2-7, with 7 nucleotides matching TRBD1. In germline, CDR1 is SGHRS, CDR2 YFSETQ. The junction had 4 bases not matched to a gene; V was cut back by 2 bases and J by 2 bases. This CDR3 is built from 14 residues. This CDR3 reads CASSFDRAAYEQYF. CDR3 nucleotide sequence: TGCGCCAGCAGCTTTGACAGGGCCGCCTACGAGCAGTACTTC. The whole variable domain, filled in from reference TRBV5-1 and TRBJ2-7, reads KAGVTQTPRYLIKTRGQQVTLSCSPISGHRSVSWYQQTPGQGLQFLFEYFSETQRNKGNFPGRFSGRQFSNSRSEMNVSTLELGDSALYLCASSFDRAAYEQYFGPGTRLTVT.

The V call is TRBV5-5, the J call TRBJ2-2; 8 bases agree with TRBD2. This CDR3 contains 19 residues. V lost 4 bases, J lost 1 base, and 15 bases stayed unmatched. The germline V gene has CDR1 SGHKS and CDR2 YYEKEE (reference sequence). CDR3 loop: CASSRGFGLAGGNTGELFF. In DNA form, the CDR3 reads TGTGCCAGCAGCCGAGGGTTTGGCTTGGCGGGGGGGAACACCGGGGAGCTGTTTTTT.

The chain links TRBV9 to TRBJ2-5; D gene unclear. Trimming shortened V by 0 bases and J by 5 bases, and 5 bases separated the two germline ends. Germline V gene lookup returns CDR1 SGDLS and CDR2 YYNGEE. The CDR3 extends over 12 amino acids. The CDR3 loop reads CASSVVGETQYF. The DNA of the CDR3 is TGTGCCAGCAGCGTAGTCGGTGAGACCCAGTACTTC. Together with reference TRBV9 and TRBJ2-5, the CDR3 gives the full variable domain: DSGVTQTPKHLITATGQRVTLRCSPRSGDLSVYWYQQSLDQGLQFLIQYYNGEERAKGNILERFSAQQFPDLHSELNLSSLELGDSALYFCASSVVGETQYFGPGTRLLVL.

V usage is TRBV6-5 and J usage is TRBJ1-1, with D possibly TRBD1 on 5 matching bases. The CDR3 covers 12 residues. Trimming took 10 bases from V and 4 from J, leaving 13 bases between them. The germline V gene has CDR1 MNHEY and CDR2 SVGAGI. For the CDR3, the DNA is TGTGCCACGAGGGACGGGGTCACTGAAGCTTTCTTT. Its translation is CATRDGVTEAFF.

The genes are TRBV29-1 and TRBJ1-2; no reliable D call. V was trimmed by 0 bases and J by 0 bases, leaving 23 bases between them. From germline, CDR1 is SQVTM and CDR2 ANQGSEA. The CDR3 contains 19 residues. The CDR3 DNA sequence: TGCAGCGTTGAAGATAGTCTGGTTGGACCCGACGGGGCTAACTATGGCTACACCTTC. Protein sequence: CSVEDSLVGPDGANYGYTF.

This chain links TRBV6-1 with TRBJ2-1; TRBD2 agrees at 8 bases. Per germline, CDR1 MNHNS and CDR2 SASEGT. The length of the CDR3 is 14 residues. Germline trimming cut 5 bases from V and 5 bases from J; bases unmatched to any gene: 5. The DNA of the CDR3 is TGTGCCAGCAGTTCTAGCGGGCGTCACAATGAGCAGTTCTTC. Its translation is CASSSSGRHNEQFF.

The chain carries TRBV6-5 and TRBJ2-5; the D gene is possibly TRBD2 (5 bases). Trimming shortened V by 0 bases and J by 4 bases, and 9 bases separated the two germline ends. Per germline, CDR1 MNHEY and CDR2 SVGAGI. CDR3 length equals 14 residues. The CDR3 DNA reads as TGTGCCAGCAGTTACTCGAGGGCGTCAGAGACCCAGTACTTC. Protein product: CASSYSRASETQYF.

This clone appeared a single time. This chain joins TRBV19 and TRBJ2-3; TRBD1 matches 9 bases. The CDR3 contains 17 residues. V shed 5 bases and J 1 base; nucleotides not matched to a gene: 10. Germline CDR1 is LNHDA and CDR2 is SQIVND (reference sequence). The CDR3 DNA is TGTGCCAGTAGTCTAAGGACAGGGGAATTGGGCACAGATACGCAGTATTTT. Translated: CASSLRTGELGTDTQYF.

This clone was found a few times. This chain connects TRBV4-1 to TRBJ2-3; D possibly corresponds to TRBD1 (6 bases). This CDR3 is built from 17 residues. CDR1 and CDR2 (germline): MGHRA, YSYEKL. The V end lost 1 base, the J end lost 0 bases, and 14 bases lay between the germline ends. CDR3 in amino acids: CASSQVPWGTSTDTQYF. CDR3 bases: TGCGCCAGCAGCCAAGTTCCGTGGGGGACAAGCACAGATACGCAGTATTTT.